The rows below give T cell receptor beta chains drawn from one sample of a study of shared clonotypes between healthy human individuals. Only in-frame clones appear in the TCRdb table, and some are missing; sequencing was by immunoSEQ multiplex PCR. Found here are millions of clones, more than 80% of them singletons; the top ten hold 0.39%. Sequenced: naive CD4+ T cells from PBMCs. Source of these receptors: a man between 18 and 35 years old in good health. Some clones in this sample may be carry-over from other donors' samples. The CDR3 runs from the conserved cysteine through the conserved F or W. The order of the fields is J gene, clone size, V gene, D gene, CDR3 protein, CDR3 DNA. A D gene is named only where the DNA matches it firmly. Not all rows give a size; the values are once, few, many and, for expanded clones, a class.

j_call: TRBJ2-3; clone_size: -; v_call: TRBV6-4; d_call: TRBD2; cdr3_aa: CASVELAGGDTQYF; cdr3_nt: TGTGCCAGCGTCGAGCTAGCGGGAGGAGATACGCAGTATTTT
j_call: TRBJ2-1; clone_size: -; v_call: TRBV7-9; d_call: TRBD2; cdr3_aa: CASNSGTRREQFF; cdr3_nt: TGTGCCAGCAACTCCGGGACTAGGCGTGAGCAGTTCTTC
j_call: TRBJ1-5; clone_size: -; v_call: TRBV28; d_call: -; cdr3_aa: CASSSLRGKQPQHF; cdr3_nt: TGTGCCAGCAGTTCTTTGCGGGGGAAGCAGCCCCAGCATTTT
j_call: TRBJ2-1; clone_size: -; v_call: TRBV5-4; d_call: TRBD2; cdr3_aa: CASSPGGVNNEQFF; cdr3_nt: TGTGCCAGCAGTCCGGGGGGGGTCAACAATGAGCAGTTCTTC
j_call: TRBJ2-3; clone_size: -; v_call: TRBV28; d_call: -; cdr3_aa: CASSLVFAASTDTQYF; cdr3_nt: TGTGCCAGCAGTTTGGTTTTTGCGGCTAGCACAGATACGCAGTATTTT
j_call: TRBJ2-2; clone_size: -; v_call: TRBV7-3; d_call: -; cdr3_aa: CASSTPPGELFF; cdr3_nt: TGTGCCAGCAGCACCCCGCCCGGGGAGCTGTTTTTT
j_call: TRBJ2-1; clone_size: -; v_call: TRBV15; d_call: TRBD2; cdr3_aa: CATSRGGTSGYNEQFF; cdr3_nt: TGTGCCACCAGCAGAGGGGGGACTAGCGGGTACAATGAGCAGTTCTTC
j_call: TRBJ1-4; clone_size: once; v_call: TRBV15; d_call: -; cdr3_aa: CATSRDRGRPEKLFF; cdr3_nt: TGTGCCACCAGCAGAGACAGAGGCAGGCCAGAAAAACTGTTTTTT
j_call: TRBJ1-5; clone_size: once; v_call: TRBV11-2; d_call: TRBD1; cdr3_aa: CASSRGTVDQPQHF; cdr3_nt: TGTGCCAGCAGCCGGGGGACAGTCGATCAGCCCCAGCATTTT
j_call: TRBJ1-1; clone_size: -; v_call: TRBV7-9; d_call: -; cdr3_aa: CASSFPQGRNTEAFF; cdr3_nt: TGTGCCAGCAGCTTCCCCCAGGGGCGAAACACTGAAGCTTTCTTT
j_call: TRBJ2-1; clone_size: -; v_call: TRBV2; d_call: -; cdr3_aa: CASSVREISYNEQFF; cdr3_nt: TGTGCCAGCAGTGTAAGGGAAATCTCCTACAATGAGCAGTTCTTC
j_call: TRBJ1-5; clone_size: -; v_call: TRBV6-6; d_call: TRBD1; cdr3_aa: CASSSWTGGNTAQHF; cdr3_nt: TGTGCCAGCAGTTCCTGGACAGGGGGCAATACAGCCCAGCATTTT
j_call: TRBJ1-4; clone_size: -; v_call: TRBV5-5; d_call: -; cdr3_aa: CASSPASTNEKLFF; cdr3_nt: TGTGCCAGCAGCCCAGCCTCAACTAATGAAAAACTGTTTTTT
j_call: TRBJ1-5; clone_size: -; v_call: TRBV7-2; d_call: -; cdr3_aa: CASSRQQGFSNQPQHF; cdr3_nt: TGTGCCAGCAGCAGACAACAGGGTTTCAGCAATCAGCCCCAGCATTTT
j_call: TRBJ2-2; clone_size: -; v_call: TRBV9; d_call: TRBD1; cdr3_aa: CASSGTGFIGELFF; cdr3_nt: TGTGCCAGCAGCGGGACAGGGTTTATCGGGGAGCTGTTTTTT
j_call: TRBJ2-2; clone_size: -; v_call: TRBV6-1; d_call: -; cdr3_aa: CASGRPGTGGELFF; cdr3_nt: TGTGCCAGCGGTCGACCCGGTACGGGCGGGGAGCTGTTTTTT
j_call: TRBJ2-1; clone_size: -; v_call: TRBV2; d_call: -; cdr3_aa: CASSEGRGSYNEQFF; cdr3_nt: TGTGCCAGCAGTGAAGGCAGGGGTTCCTACAATGAGCAGTTCTTC
j_call: TRBJ1-3; clone_size: -; v_call: TRBV4-1; d_call: -; cdr3_aa: CASSQDPGPGNTIYF; cdr3_nt: TGCGCCAGCAGCCAAGATCCGGGGCCTGGAAACACCATATATTTT
j_call: TRBJ2-1; clone_size: -; v_call: TRBV7-3; d_call: -; cdr3_aa: CASSNAQGTGEQFF; cdr3_nt: TGTGCCAGCAGCAACGCACAGGGTACGGGTGAGCAGTTCTTC
j_call: TRBJ2-5; clone_size: -; v_call: TRBV4-1; d_call: -; cdr3_aa: CASSQAGSGAAQYF; cdr3_nt: TGCGCCAGCAGCCAAGCGGGATCGGGTGCGGCCCAGTACTTC
j_call: TRBJ2-7; clone_size: -; v_call: TRBV7-8; d_call: TRBD2; cdr3_aa: CASSFSGRISYEQYF; cdr3_nt: TGTGCCAGCAGCTTTAGCGGGAGGATCTCCTACGAGCAGTACTTC
j_call: TRBJ2-7; clone_size: once; v_call: TRBV10-1; d_call: TRBD1; cdr3_aa: CASSGTGGDYEQYF; cdr3_nt: TGCGCCAGCAGTGGTACAGGGGGAGACTACGAGCAGTACTTC
j_call: TRBJ2-1; clone_size: -; v_call: TRBV9; d_call: TRBD2; cdr3_aa: CASSVDGRAFSYNEQFF; cdr3_nt: TGTGCCAGCAGCGTAGATGGGAGGGCGTTCTCCTACAATGAGCAGTTCTTC
j_call: TRBJ1-3; clone_size: -; v_call: TRBV6-1; d_call: -; cdr3_aa: CASSPVSSGNTIYF; cdr3_nt: TGTGCCAGCAGTCCAGTGAGCTCTGGAAACACCATATATTTT
j_call: TRBJ1-1; clone_size: once; v_call: TRBV10-3; d_call: -; cdr3_aa: CAIRHTDSPEAFF; cdr3_nt: TGTGCCATCAGGCATACCGACAGTCCTGAAGCTTTCTTT
j_call: TRBJ1-5; clone_size: -; v_call: TRBV11-1; d_call: -; cdr3_aa: CASSYERGQPQHF; cdr3_nt: TGTGCCAGCAGCTACGAACGGGGTCAGCCCCAGCATTTT
j_call: TRBJ2-7; clone_size: -; v_call: TRBV2; d_call: TRBD2; cdr3_aa: CASTQGRLAEYEQYF; cdr3_nt: TGTGCCAGCACCCAAGGGCGCCTAGCGGAGTACGAGCAGTACTTC
j_call: TRBJ2-6; clone_size: -; v_call: TRBV7-3; d_call: -; cdr3_aa: CASSLTGSGANVLTF; cdr3_nt: TGTGCCAGCAGCCTAACCGGCTCTGGGGCCAACGTCCTGACTTTC
j_call: TRBJ2-5; clone_size: -; v_call: TRBV6-5; d_call: -; cdr3_aa: CASSSLIGRSGETQYF; cdr3_nt: TGTGCCAGCAGTTCCTTGATCGGACGGAGTGGAGAGACCCAGTACTTC
j_call: TRBJ2-7; clone_size: -; v_call: TRBV6-1; d_call: TRBD2; cdr3_aa: CASRPPRTSAYEQYF; cdr3_nt: TGTGCCAGCAGGCCCCCAAGGACTAGCGCCTACGAGCAGTACTTC
j_call: TRBJ2-3; clone_size: -; v_call: TRBV28; d_call: -; cdr3_aa: CASRAVAPTDTQYF; cdr3_nt: TGTGCCAGCAGAGCGGTCGCTCCCACAGATACGCAGTATTTT
j_call: TRBJ1-1; clone_size: -; v_call: TRBV2; d_call: TRBD1; cdr3_aa: CASSEGGTGAEAFF; cdr3_nt: TGTGCCAGCAGTGAAGGAGGGACAGGGGCTGAAGCTTTCTTT